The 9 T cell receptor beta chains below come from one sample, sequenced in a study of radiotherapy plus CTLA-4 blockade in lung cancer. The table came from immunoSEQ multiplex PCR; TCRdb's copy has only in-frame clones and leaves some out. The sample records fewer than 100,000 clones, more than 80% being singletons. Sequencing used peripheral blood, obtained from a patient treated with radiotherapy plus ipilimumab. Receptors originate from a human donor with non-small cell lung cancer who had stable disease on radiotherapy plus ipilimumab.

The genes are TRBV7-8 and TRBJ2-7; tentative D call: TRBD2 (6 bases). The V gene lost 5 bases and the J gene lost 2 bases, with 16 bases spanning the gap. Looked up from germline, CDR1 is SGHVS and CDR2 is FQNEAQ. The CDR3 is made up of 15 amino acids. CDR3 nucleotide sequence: TGTGCCAGCAGCCTAAGGAGGGTTTCCCCCTACGAGCAGTACTTC. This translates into CASSLRRVSPYEQYF.

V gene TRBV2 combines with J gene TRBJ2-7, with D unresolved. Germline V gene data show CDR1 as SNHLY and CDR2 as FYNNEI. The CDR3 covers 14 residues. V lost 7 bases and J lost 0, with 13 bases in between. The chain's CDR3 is CASIWPGSSYEQYF. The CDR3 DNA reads TGTGCCAGCATTTGGCCGGGTTCCTCCTACGAGCAGTACTTC.

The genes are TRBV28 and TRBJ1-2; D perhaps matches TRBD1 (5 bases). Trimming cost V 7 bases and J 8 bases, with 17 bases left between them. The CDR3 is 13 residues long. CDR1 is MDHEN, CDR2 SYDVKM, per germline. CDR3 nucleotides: TGTGCCAGCACCCCGGACGGGACGAGGGGCTACACCTTC. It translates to CASTPDGTRGYTF.

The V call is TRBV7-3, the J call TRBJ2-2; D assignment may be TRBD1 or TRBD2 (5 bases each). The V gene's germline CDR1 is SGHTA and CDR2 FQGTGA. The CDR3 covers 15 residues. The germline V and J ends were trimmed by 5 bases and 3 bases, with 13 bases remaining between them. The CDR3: CASSRGTADTGELFF. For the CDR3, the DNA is TGTGCCAGCAGCCGTGGGACGGCGGACACCGGGGAGCTGTTTTTT.

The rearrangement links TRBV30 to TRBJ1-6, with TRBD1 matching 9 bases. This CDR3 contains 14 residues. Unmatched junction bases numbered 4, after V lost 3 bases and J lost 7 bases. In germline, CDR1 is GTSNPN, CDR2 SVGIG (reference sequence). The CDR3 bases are TGTGCCTGGAGCCCGGGACAGGGCAATTCACCCCTCCACTTT. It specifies CAWSPGQGNSPLHF.

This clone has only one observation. CDR3 in amino acids: CASSYSTMNTGELFF. The DNA of the CDR3 is TGTGCCAGCAGTTACTCCACCATGAACACCGGGGAGCTGTTTTTT. The chain joins TRBV6-5 to TRBJ2-2; D is uncertain. The CDR3 is made up of 15 amino acids. V lost 0 bases, J lost 1 base, and 6 bases lay in between. Germline V gene sequence: CDR1 MNHEY, CDR2 SVGAGI.

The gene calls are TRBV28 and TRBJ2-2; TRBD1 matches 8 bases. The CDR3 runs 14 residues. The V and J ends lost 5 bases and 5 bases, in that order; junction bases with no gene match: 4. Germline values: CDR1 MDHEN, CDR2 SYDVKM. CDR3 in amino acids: CASSPRTGTGELFF. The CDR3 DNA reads TGTGCCAGCAGTCCCAGGACAGGGACCGGGGAGCTGTTTTTT.

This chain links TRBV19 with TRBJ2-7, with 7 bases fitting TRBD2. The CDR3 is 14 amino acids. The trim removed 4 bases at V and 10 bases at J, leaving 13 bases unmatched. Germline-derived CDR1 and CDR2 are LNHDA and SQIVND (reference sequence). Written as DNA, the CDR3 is TGTGCCAGTAGTAAGAGGAGCGGGATGGAGGGACAGTACTTC. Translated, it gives CASSKRSGMEGQYF.

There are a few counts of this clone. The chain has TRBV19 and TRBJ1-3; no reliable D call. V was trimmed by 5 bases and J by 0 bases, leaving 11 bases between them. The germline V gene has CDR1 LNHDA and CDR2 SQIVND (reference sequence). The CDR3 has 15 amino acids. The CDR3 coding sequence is TGTGCCAGTAGTTTTGACACTAACTCTGGAAACACCATATATTTT. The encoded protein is CASSFDTNSGNTIYF.